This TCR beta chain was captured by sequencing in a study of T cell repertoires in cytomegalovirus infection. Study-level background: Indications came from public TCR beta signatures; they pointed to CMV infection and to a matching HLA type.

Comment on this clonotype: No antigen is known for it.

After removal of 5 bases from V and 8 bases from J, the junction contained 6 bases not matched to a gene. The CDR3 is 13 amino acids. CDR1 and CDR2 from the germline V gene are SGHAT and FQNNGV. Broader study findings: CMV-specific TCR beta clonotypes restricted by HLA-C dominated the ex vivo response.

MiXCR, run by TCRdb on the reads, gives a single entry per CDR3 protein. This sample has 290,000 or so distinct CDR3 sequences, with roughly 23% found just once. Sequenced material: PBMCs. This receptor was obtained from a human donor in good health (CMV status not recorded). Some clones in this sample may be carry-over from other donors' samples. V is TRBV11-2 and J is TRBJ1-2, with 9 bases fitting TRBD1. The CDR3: CASSARTGVGYTF. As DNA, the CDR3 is TGTGCCAGCAGCGCTAGGACAGGGGTCGGCTACACCTTC.